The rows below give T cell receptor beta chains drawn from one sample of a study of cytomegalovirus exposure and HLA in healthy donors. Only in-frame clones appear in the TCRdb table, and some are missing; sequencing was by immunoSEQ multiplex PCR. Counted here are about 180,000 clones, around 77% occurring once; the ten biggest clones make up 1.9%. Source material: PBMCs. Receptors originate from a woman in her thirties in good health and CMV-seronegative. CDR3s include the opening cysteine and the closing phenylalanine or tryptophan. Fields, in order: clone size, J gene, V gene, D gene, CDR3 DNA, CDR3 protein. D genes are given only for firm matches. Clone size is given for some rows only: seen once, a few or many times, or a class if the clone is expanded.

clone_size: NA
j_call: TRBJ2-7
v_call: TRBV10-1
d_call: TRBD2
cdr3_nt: TGCGCCAGTGGGACTAGCGGGGGGAAAACCTACGAGCAGTACTTC
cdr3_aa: CASGTSGGKTYEQYF

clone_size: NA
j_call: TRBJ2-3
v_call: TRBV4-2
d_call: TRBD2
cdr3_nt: TGTGCCAGCAGCCCAAGACTAGCGGGGGCGATCACAGATACGCAGTATTTT
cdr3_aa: CASSPRLAGAITDTQYF

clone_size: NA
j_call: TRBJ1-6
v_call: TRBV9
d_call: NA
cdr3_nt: TGTGCCAGCAGCGTAGAGGCAGGCTCCTATAATTCACCCCTCCACTTT
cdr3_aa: CASSVEAGSYNSPLHF

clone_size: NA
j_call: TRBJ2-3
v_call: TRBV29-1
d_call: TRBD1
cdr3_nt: TGCAGCCTTGACAGGGGCACAGATACGCAGTATTTT
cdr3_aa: CSLDRGTDTQYF

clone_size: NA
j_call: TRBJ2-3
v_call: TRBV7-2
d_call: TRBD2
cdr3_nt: TGTGCCAGCAGCTTAGGCGGGGGGTCACTCTCGCAGTATTTT
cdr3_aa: CASSLGGGSLSQYF

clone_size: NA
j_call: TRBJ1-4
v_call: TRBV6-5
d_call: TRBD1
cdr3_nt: TGTGCCAGCACCGGGACAGTAGGTGAAAAACTGTTTTTT
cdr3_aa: CASTGTVGEKLFF

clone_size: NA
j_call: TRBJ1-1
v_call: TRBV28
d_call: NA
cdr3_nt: TGTGCCAGCAGCTTGACAGTGAAGAACACTGAAGCTTTCTTT
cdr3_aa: CASSLTVKNTEAFF

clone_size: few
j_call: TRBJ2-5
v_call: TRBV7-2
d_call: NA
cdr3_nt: TGTGCCAGCAGCCTGGCCCGGGGGGCAGTGGAGACCCAGTACTTC
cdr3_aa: CASSLARGAVETQYF

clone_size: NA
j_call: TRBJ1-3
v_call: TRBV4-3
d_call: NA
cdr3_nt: TGCGCCAGCAGCCAAGATCTTACGGGTGGAAACACCATATATTTT
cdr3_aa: CASSQDLTGGNTIYF

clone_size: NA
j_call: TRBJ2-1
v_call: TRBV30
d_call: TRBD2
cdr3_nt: TGTGCCTGGAGTTATGGGACTAGCACCAATGAGCAGTTCTTC
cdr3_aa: CAWSYGTSTNEQFF

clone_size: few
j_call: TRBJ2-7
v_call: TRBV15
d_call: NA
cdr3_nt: TGTGCCACCAGCAGGCCCACAGTACCCTACGAGCAGTACTTC
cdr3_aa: CATSRPTVPYEQYF

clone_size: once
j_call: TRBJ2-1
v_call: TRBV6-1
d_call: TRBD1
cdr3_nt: TGTGCCAGCACAGGGGGTGACCCTTCCAATGAGCAGTTCTTC
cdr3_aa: CASTGGDPSNEQFF

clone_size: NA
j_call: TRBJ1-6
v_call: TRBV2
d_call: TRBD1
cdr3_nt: TGTGCCAGTTGGGACAGCCGCTATAATTCACCCCTCCACTTT
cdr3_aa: CASWDSRYNSPLHF

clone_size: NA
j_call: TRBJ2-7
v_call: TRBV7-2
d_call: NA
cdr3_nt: TGTGCCAGCAGCTTGGGCAGGGGCCTCTACGAGCAGTACTTC
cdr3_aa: CASSLGRGLYEQYF

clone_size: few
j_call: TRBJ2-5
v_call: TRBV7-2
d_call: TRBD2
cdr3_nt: TGTGCCAGCAGCTTAGCCAGCGGGGGGGCGTTATTGGAGACCCAGTACTTC
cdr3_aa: CASSLASGGALLETQYF

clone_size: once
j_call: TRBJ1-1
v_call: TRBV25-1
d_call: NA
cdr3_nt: TGTGCCAGCAGTGAGGCTAGCGCGGGGATCGCAAACACTGAAGCTTTCTTT
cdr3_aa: CASSEASAGIANTEAFF

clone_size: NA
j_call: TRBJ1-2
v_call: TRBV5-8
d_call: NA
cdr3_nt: TGTGCCAGCAGCTCTAGTGACGCCCTAGGCTACACCTTC
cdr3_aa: CASSSSDALGYTF

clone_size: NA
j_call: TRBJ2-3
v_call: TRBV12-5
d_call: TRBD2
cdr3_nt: TGTGCTAGTGGTTTAGGACTAGTTGCAGATACGCAGTATTTT
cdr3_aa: CASGLGLVADTQYF

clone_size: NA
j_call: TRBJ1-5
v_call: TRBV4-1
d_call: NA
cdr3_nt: TGCGCCAGCAGCCAAGATGGAGGTCCCAATCAGCCCCAGCATTTT
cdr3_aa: CASSQDGGPNQPQHF

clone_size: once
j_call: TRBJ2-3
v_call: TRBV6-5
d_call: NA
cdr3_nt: TGTGCCAGCAGTTCCCGGGATACGCAGTATTTT
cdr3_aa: CASSSRDTQYF

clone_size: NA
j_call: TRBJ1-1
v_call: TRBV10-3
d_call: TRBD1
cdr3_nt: TGTGCCAGCAGGGACAGGGGAATGAACACTGAAGCTTTCTTT
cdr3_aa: CASRDRGMNTEAFF

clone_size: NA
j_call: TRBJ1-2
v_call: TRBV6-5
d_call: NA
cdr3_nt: TGTGCCAGCAGCCGGTCCCGAAACTATGGCTACACCTTC
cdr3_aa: CASSRSRNYGYTF

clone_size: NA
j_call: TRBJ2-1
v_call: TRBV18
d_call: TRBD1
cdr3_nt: TGTGCCAGCTCTCAGGGGGCGGACAATGAGCAGTTCTTC
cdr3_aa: CASSQGADNEQFF

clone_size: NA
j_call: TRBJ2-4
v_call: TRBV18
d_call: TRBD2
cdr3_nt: TGTGCCAGCTCACCACTGGGACTAGCGGAGAACATTCAGTACTTC
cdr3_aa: CASSPLGLAENIQYF

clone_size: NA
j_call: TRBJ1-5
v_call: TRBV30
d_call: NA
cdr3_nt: TGTGCCTGGAGTCAGGGAGGTAGCAATCAGCCCCAGCATTTT
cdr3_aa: CAWSQGGSNQPQHF

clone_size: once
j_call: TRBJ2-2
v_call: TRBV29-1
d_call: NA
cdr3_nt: TGCAGCGTCGCCCACAGGGACGCGAACACCGGGGAGCTGTTTTTT
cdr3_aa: CSVAHRDANTGELFF

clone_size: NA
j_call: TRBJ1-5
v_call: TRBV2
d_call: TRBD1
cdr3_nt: TGTGCCAGCAAGAGGGACAGGGGCCTTCCTAATCAGCCCCAGCATTTT
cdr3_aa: CASKRDRGLPNQPQHF

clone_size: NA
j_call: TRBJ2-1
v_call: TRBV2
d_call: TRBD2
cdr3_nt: TGTGCCACCCTCGGGGGGCGGGGGGTCCAGTTCTTC
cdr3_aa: CATLGGRGVQFF

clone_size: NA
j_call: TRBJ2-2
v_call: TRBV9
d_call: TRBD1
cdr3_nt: TGTGCCACTACAGCAGCAGAGGGGGCCCCGAACACCGGGGAGCTGTTTTTT
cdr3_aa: CATTAAEGAPNTGELFF

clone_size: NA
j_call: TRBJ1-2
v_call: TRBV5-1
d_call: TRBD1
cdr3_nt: TGCGCCAGCAGCGGCGGTCGGGTTTGGCCAGGGGGTGGAGGCTACACCTTC
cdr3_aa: CASSGGRVWPGGGGYTF

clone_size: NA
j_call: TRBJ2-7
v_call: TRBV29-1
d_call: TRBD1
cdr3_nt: TGCAGCGCAACAGGGGAATACGAGCAGTACTTC
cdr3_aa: CSATGEYEQYF

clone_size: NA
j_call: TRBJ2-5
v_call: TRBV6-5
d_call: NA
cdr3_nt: TGTGCCAGCAGTTATTCAGGTCAAGAGACCCAGTACTTC
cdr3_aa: CASSYSGQETQYF

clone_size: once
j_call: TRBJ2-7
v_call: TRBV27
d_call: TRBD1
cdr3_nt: TGTGCCAGCAGTTGGGGGACAGGGATATACGAGCAGTACTTC
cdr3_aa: CASSWGTGIYEQYF

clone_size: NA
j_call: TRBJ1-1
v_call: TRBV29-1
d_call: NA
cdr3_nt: TGCAGCGCTGACCGGGGGGACGTTTCGGGGACTGAAGCTTTCTTT
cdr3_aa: CSADRGDVSGTEAFF

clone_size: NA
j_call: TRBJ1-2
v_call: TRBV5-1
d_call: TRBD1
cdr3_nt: TGCGCCAGCAATCTGAACAGGGGGCTTGAGTATGGCTACACCTTC
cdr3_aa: CASNLNRGLEYGYTF

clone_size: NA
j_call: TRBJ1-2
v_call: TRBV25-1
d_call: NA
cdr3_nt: TGTGCCAGCAGTGAAGCGGCGGGCTACACCTTC
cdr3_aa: CASSEAAGYTF

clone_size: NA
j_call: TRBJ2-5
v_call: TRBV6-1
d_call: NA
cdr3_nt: TGTGCCAGCAGCGACAGAATAGGAGAGACCCAGTACTTC
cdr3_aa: CASSDRIGETQYF

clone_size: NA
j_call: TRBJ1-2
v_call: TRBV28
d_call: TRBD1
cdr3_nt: TGTGCCAGCAGGCCCCCAGGGACAGCTTATGGCTACACCTTC
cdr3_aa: CASRPPGTAYGYTF

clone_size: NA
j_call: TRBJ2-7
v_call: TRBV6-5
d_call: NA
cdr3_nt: TGTGCCTCACAGGGTCGCTCCTACGAGCAGTACTTC
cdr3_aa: CASQGRSYEQYF

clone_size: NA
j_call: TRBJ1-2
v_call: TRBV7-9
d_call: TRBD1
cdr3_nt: TGTGCCAGCAGCTTACGGACAGGGCCGACCTATGGCTACACCTTC
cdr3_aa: CASSLRTGPTYGYTF

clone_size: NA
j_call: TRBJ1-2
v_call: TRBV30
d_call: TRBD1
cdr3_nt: TGTGCCTTGGACAGGGTTGGCTACACCTTC
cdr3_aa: CALDRVGYTF

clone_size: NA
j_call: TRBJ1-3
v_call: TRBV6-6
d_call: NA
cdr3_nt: TGTGCCAGCAACAAACAGGGTGGCTGGAGCACCATATATTTT
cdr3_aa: CASNKQGGWSTIYF

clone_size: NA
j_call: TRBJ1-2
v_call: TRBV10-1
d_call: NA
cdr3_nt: TGCGCCAGCAGTGATGGAAAAGGGGCCGGGTATGGCTACACCTTC
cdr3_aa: CASSDGKGAGYGYTF